These 5 T cell receptor beta chains originate from one sample sequenced in a study of beta chain features in type 1 diabetes. Expressed TCRB transcripts were sequenced because the entire RNA isolate underwent reverse transcription. Sequencing was performed with immunoSEQ multiplex PCR; in TCRdb, only in-frame clones are kept and a portion is missing. The top ten hold about 0.015% of the sample, which has around 310,000 clones, about 11% seen once. The material sequenced was naive CD4+ T cells from blood. The receptor set was obtained from a woman between 25 and 40 years old in good health.

This clone was observed a few times. J is TRBJ1-4 and V is TRBV7-9; D unresolved. Germline loops: CDR1 SEHNR, CDR2 FQNEAQ (reference sequence). The germline V and J ends were trimmed by 1 base and 5 bases, with 11 bases remaining between them. The CDR3 runs to 15 residues. The CDR3 DNA reads as TGTGCCAGCAGCTTAGTAGCGTCGGGGAATGAAAAACTGTTTTTT. This translates into CASSLVASGNEKLFF.

This clone was counted between two and nine times. The V call is TRBV29-1, the J call TRBJ2-5, with 10 bases lining up with TRBD2. CDR3 length equals 14 residues. With V trimmed by 8 bases and J by 5 bases, 11 bases remained unmatched. Germline V gene sequence: CDR1 SQVTM, CDR2 ANQGSEA. The CDR3 loop is CSLSSGRAGETQYF. Here the CDR3 DNA reads TGCAGCCTTTCAAGCGGGAGGGCCGGGGAGACCCAGTACTTC. Full variable domain (rest looked up from reference TRBV29-1 and TRBJ2-5): SAVISQKPSRDICQRGTSLTIQCQVDSQVTMMFWYRQQPGQSLTLIATANQGSEATYESGFVIDKFPISRPNLTFSTLTVSNMSPEDSSIYLCSLSSGRAGETQYFGPGTRLLVL.

This clone was detected only a few times. The rearrangement joins TRBV5-6 to TRBJ1-2; D is ambiguous. CDR1 is SGHDT, CDR2 YYEEEE, per germline. This CDR3 is 13 amino acids long. V lost 0 bases, J lost 7 bases, and 10 bases lay in between. Here the CDR3 DNA reads TGTGCCAGCAGCTTGGAGAGGCTTGGTGGCTACACCTTC. Amino acid sequence: CASSLERLGGYTF. The full variable domain, completed using reference TRBV5-6 and TRBJ1-2, is DAGVTQSPTHLIKTRGQQVTLRCSPKSGHDTVSWYQQALGQGPQFIFQYYEEEERQRGNFPDRFSGHQFPNYSSELNVNALLLGDSALYLCASSLERLGGYTFGSGTRLTVV.

Turning to this clone: Different DNA sequences within this sample yield the same CDR3. V is TRBV5-1 and J is TRBJ2-1; D is ambiguous. V lost 0 bases and J 8 bases, leaving 3 bases between the germline ends. The CDR3 length is 11 residues. Looked up from germline, CDR1 is SGHRS and CDR2 is YFSETQ. The CDR3 DNA reads TGCGCCAGCAGCTTGGCAGATGAGCAGTTCTTC. Translating gives CASSLADEQFF.

This chain connects TRBV2 to TRBJ2-3, with 9 bases identical to TRBD2. J lost 3 bases, V lost 2 bases, and 6 bases had no gene match. Per germline, CDR1 SNHLY and CDR2 FYNNEI. The CDR3 spans 16 residues. In DNA, the CDR3 is TGTGCCAGCAGTGAATTAGCGGGAGTTAGTACAGATACGCAGTATTTT. This gives the protein CASSELAGVSTDTQYF.